This record covers a single T cell receptor beta chain. Germline V gives CDR1 SEHNR, CDR2 FQNEAQ (reference sequence). V lost 3 bases to trimming and J lost 1 base, with 9 bases between them. The CDR3 extends over 14 amino acids. This sample stems from a study of blood T cell repertoires in COVID-19. The protocol was immunoSEQ multiplex PCR, while the TCRdb copy is restricted to in-frame clones and leaves out a portion. The sample consists of approximately 300,000 clones, around 92% of them appearing once. The sample taken for sequencing was peripheral blood. The chain uses TRBV7-9 and TRBJ1-1, with D maybe TRBD1 (6 bases). The receptor was isolated from a man between 18 and 35 years old who had recovered from COVID-19. CDR3 sequence reads: CASSLGAGNTEAFF. The CDR3 bases are TGTGCCAGCAGCTTGGGGGCGGGGAACACTGAAGCTTTCTTT.